This entry lists 24 T cell receptor beta chains sequenced from one sample in a study of tumor-infiltrating lymphocytes in localized non-small cell lung cancer. Some clones are missing from TCRdb's copy, which holds only in-frame ones; the method was immunoSEQ multiplex PCR. The top ten clones hold around 15% of a sample with around 3,000 clones, around 70% of them seen once. The sequenced material came from uninvolved lung tissue not adjacent to the tumor. Receptors were obtained from a human donor with non-small cell lung cancer.

The chain has TRBV19 and TRBJ2-3; no definite D call. With 4 bases removed from V and 6 bases from J, the gap between germline ends came to 11 bases. Germline V lookup: CDR1 LNHDA, CDR2 SQIVND (reference sequence). The CDR3 sequence is 13 residues long. CDR3 coding DNA: TGTGCCAGTAGTAAGGGCCGAGCGGATACGCAGTATTTT. Protein sequence: CASSKGRADTQYF.

The V gene is TRBV4-3, the J gene TRBJ2-2, with 7 positions matching TRBD1. The J segment lost 6 bases and the V segment lost 1 base, leaving 5 bases of the junction unmatched. There are 15 residues in the CDR3. The germline V gene has CDR1 LGHNA and CDR2 YSLEER. The CDR3 spells CASSQGQGHSGELFF. The CDR3 coding sequence is TGCGCCAGCAGCCAAGGACAGGGTCATTCCGGGGAGCTGTTTTTT.

The chain is built from TRBV29-1 and TRBJ1-3; D not resolved. The CDR3 consists of 14 residues. CDR1 SQVTM and CDR2 ANQGSEA come from the germline V gene. Trimming cost V 6 bases and J 0 bases, with 12 bases left between them. CDR3 residues: CSVIQGLSGNTIYF. CDR3 bases: TGCAGCGTAATACAAGGGCTCTCTGGAAACACCATATATTTT.

The J gene is TRBJ2-1, the V gene TRBV7-9, with D possibly being TRBD1 (5 bases). This CDR3 is 14 amino acids long. V was cut by 5 bases and J by 6 bases, with 14 bases left in between. Germline V gene lookup returns CDR1 SEHNR and CDR2 FQNEAQ (reference sequence). CDR3 coding DNA: TGTGCCAGCAGCGGACACCGACCGGTCAATGAGCAGTTCTTC. It codes for CASSGHRPVNEQFF.

V gene TRBV20-1 combines with J gene TRBJ2-1; TRBD1 might be the D (6 bases). The length of the CDR3 is 11 residues. Germline values: CDR1 DFQATT, CDR2 SNEGSKA (reference sequence). Trimming removed 6 bases at V and 8 bases at J, with 11 bases between. The CDR3 region has the DNA TGCAGTGCCGAAGGGGGTCATGAGCAGTTCTTC. Its translation: CSAEGGHEQFF.

The chain links TRBV7-2 to TRBJ1-1, with a possible D match to TRBD1 (5 bases). The CDR3 runs to 14 residues. Per germline, CDR1 SGHTA and CDR2 FQGNSA. Trimming cost V 9 bases and J 4 bases, with 18 bases left between them. CDR3: CASYKGSAGTEAFF. The CDR3 DNA follows: TGTGCCAGTTACAAGGGGTCCGCCGGCACTGAAGCTTTCTTT. The full variable domain, with the rest looked up from reference TRBV7-2 and TRBJ1-1, is GAGVSQSPSNKVTEKGKDVELRCDPISGHTALYWYRQSLGQGLEFLIYFQGNSAPDKSGLPSDRFSAERTGGSVSTLTIQRTQQEDSAVYLCASYKGSAGTEAFFGQGTRLTVV.

This chain links TRBV6-6 with TRBJ2-3; perhaps TRBD2 as D (6 bases). This CDR3 spans 16 amino acids. CDR1 is MNHNY and CDR2 is SVGAGI in the germline V gene (reference sequence). The V gene lost 3 bases and the J gene lost 2 bases, with 15 bases spanning the gap. The CDR3 bases are TGTGCCAGCAGTTATACGTGGGCGGGAATCACAGATACGCAGTATTTT. Protein product: CASSYTWAGITDTQYF.

The chain has TRBV5-8 and TRBJ1-4; D remains ambiguous. CDR3 size: 12 residues. Germline V gives CDR1 SGHTS, CDR2 YDEGEE. Trimming pared 2 bases from V and 7 bases from J, leaving 6 bases between. CDR3 in amino acids: CASSFAGEKLFF. CDR3 nucleotide sequence: TGTGCCAGCAGCTTCGCGGGTGAAAAACTGTTTTTT.

The chain employs TRBV9 and TRBJ1-6, with D possibly being TRBD1 (6 bases). CDR3 length equals 14 residues. Trimming removed 4 bases from V and 5 bases from J, with 10 bases in between. Germline values: CDR1 SGDLS, CDR2 YYNGEE. DNA of the CDR3: TGTGCCAGCAGCCCGGGGGCCAATAATTCACCCCTCCACTTT. Protein: CASSPGANNSPLHF.

This clone has only a few counts. The chain uses TRBV27 and TRBJ2-1, with 7 bases identical to TRBD2. The V gene's germline CDR1 is MNHEY and CDR2 SMNVEV (reference sequence). CDR3 length: 15 residues. V lost 5 bases, J lost 5 bases, and 9 bases stayed unmatched. The CDR3 DNA reads TGTGCCAGCAGTGCACCCGGGACTAAGAACAATGAGCAGTTCTTC. Translating gives CASSAPGTKNNEQFF.

There are a few counts of this clone. J is TRBJ1-1 and V is TRBV5-4; 11 nucleotides agree with TRBD1. The trim removed 6 bases at V and 1 base at J, leaving 11 bases unmatched. This CDR3 contains 17 residues. Looked up from germline, CDR1 is SGHNT and CDR2 is YYREEE (reference sequence). The CDR3 region is CASNPGQGGSRNTEAFF. In nucleotides, the CDR3 is TGTGCCAGCAATCCGGGACAGGGGGGTTCTCGGAACACTGAAGCTTTCTTT.

The CDR3 DNA follows: TGTGCCAGTACCAGGGGTGATAGTGCACCCCTCCACTTT. This translates into CASTRGDSAPLHF. The rearrangement joins TRBV19 to TRBJ1-6, with D possibly matching TRBD1 (6 bases). CDR1 and CDR2 from the germline V gene are LNHDA and SQIVND (reference sequence). Trimming removed 7 bases from V and 11 bases from J, with 15 bases in between. This CDR3 has 13 amino acids. Variable domain in full (rest from reference TRBV19 and TRBJ1-6): DGGITQSPKYLFRKEGQNVTLSCEQNLNHDAMYWYRQDPGQGLRLIYYSQIVNDFQKGDIAEGYSVSREKKESFPLTVTSAQKNPTAFYLCASTRGDSAPLHFGNGTRLTVT.

This chain links TRBV7-9 with TRBJ2-1, with 11 bases identical to TRBD2. The V gene's germline CDR1 is SEHNR and CDR2 FQNEAQ (reference sequence). This CDR3 comprises 18 residues. The ends lost 5 bases at V and 2 bases at J; junction bases unmatched: 11. The CDR3 protein is CASSPGVAGGPPYNEQFF. CDR3 DNA sequence: TGTGCCAGCAGCCCCGGAGTAGCGGGAGGGCCCCCCTACAATGAGCAGTTCTTC.

The table lists this clone with a count of one. The chain has TRBV9 and TRBJ1-3, with 9 bases matching TRBD1. The CDR3 contains 16 residues. After removal of 0 bases from V and 9 bases from J, the junction contained 10 bases not matched to a gene. Germline V gene sequence: CDR1 SGDLS, CDR2 YYNGEE. The CDR3 loop is CASSVGVQGAQGTIYF. CDR3 DNA: TGTGCCAGCAGCGTAGGGGTACAGGGGGCGCAGGGCACCATATATTTT.

J is TRBJ2-1 and V is TRBV6-6, with D unresolved. Germline-derived CDR1 and CDR2 are MNHNY and SVGAGI (reference sequence). The CDR3 loop spans 11 amino acids. V was trimmed by 2 bases and J by 10 bases, leaving 6 bases between them. CDR3 bases: TGTGCCAGCAGTTACGGGAAAGAGCAGTTCTTC. It codes for CASSYGKEQFF.

This chain links TRBV21-1 with TRBJ2-7; the table names TRBD2, a call not compared with the DNA. TRBV21-1 is tagged as a pseudogene. The CDR3 runs to 14 residues. For the CDR3, the DNA is TGTGCCAGCAGCAACATCGGACGGGGACTCGAGCAGTACGTC. Residues: CASSNIGRGLEQYV.

The rearrangement links TRBV9 to TRBJ2-3; 10 bases are shared with TRBD2. CDR1 is SGDLS, CDR2 YYNGEE, per germline. The CDR3 contains 18 residues. After removal of 2 bases from V and 1 base from J, the junction contained 10 bases not matched to a gene. CDR3 in amino acids: CASSVRSGTSDRTDTQYF. The CDR3 coding sequence is TGTGCCAGCAGCGTCAGGTCCGGGACTAGCGACCGCACAGATACGCAGTATTTT.

The J gene is TRBJ2-5, the V gene TRBV5-1; D is uncertain. The CDR3 runs 14 residues. Trimming took 1 base from V and 7 from J, leaving 14 bases between them. Germline-derived CDR1 and CDR2 are SGHRS and YFSETQ. The CDR3 DNA reads as TGCGCCAGCAGCTTGATCGCCCTAAAAGGGACCCAGTACTTC. As protein: CASSLIALKGTQYF.

The V call is TRBV19, the J call TRBJ1-2, with D perhaps TRBD1 (5 bases). CDR1 and CDR2 (germline): LNHDA, SQIVND (reference sequence). CDR3 length equals 15 residues. Trimming pared 5 bases from V and 6 bases from J, leaving 19 bases between. The CDR3 sequence is CASSPPGPRGNGYTF. The CDR3 nucleotides are TGTGCCAGTAGTCCACCAGGCCCGCGGGGGAATGGCTACACCTTC.

The V call is TRBV30, the J call TRBJ2-3; D call uncertain. The V gene lost 4 bases and the J gene lost 2 bases, with 16 bases spanning the gap. Germline V gives CDR1 GTSNPN, CDR2 SVGIG (reference sequence). The CDR3 length is 15 residues. The CDR3 protein is CAWMGITEPTDTQYF. The CDR3 nucleotides read TGTGCCTGGATGGGGATCACTGAACCCACAGATACGCAGTATTTT. The full variable domain, its missing parts supplied by reference TRBV30 and TRBJ2-3, is SQTIHQWPATLVQPVGSPLSLECTVEGTSNPNLYWYRQAAGRGLQLLFYSVGIGQISSEVPQNLSASRPQDRQFILSSKKLLLSDSGFYLCAWMGITEPTDTQYFGPGTRLTVL.

This rearrangement joins TRBV29-1 to TRBJ1-2; 7 positions agree with TRBD1. Germline V gene sequence: CDR1 SQVTM, CDR2 ANQGSEA. V gave up 6 bases and J gave up 0 bases; unmatched junction bases: 10. CDR3 length equals 15 residues. CDR3 sequence: CSVPRQGLANYGYTF. For the CDR3, the DNA is TGCAGCGTCCCGCGACAGGGATTAGCTAACTATGGCTACACCTTC.

V and J are TRBV29-1 and TRBJ2-6; unclear D gene. CDR3 size: 16 residues. Trimming took 5 bases from V and 5 from J, leaving 19 bases between them. Germline assignment: CDR1 SQVTM and CDR2 ANQGSEA. CDR3 DNA: TGCAGCGTTACGGATAGCATACAAAGTCGGGCCAACGTCCTGACTTTC. It specifies CSVTDSIQSRANVLTF.

The CDR3 DNA follows: TGTGCCAGCAGCCGGGGGCGGAGTACTGAAGCTTTCTTT. Protein sequence: CASSRGRSTEAFF. The chain recombines TRBV7-9 with TRBJ1-1, with a weak D call TRBD1 (6 bases). This CDR3 spans 13 amino acids. V was pared by 5 bases and J by 5 bases, with 12 bases between. Germline CDR1 reads SEHNR; CDR2 reads FQNEAQ (reference sequence).

The chain links TRBV16 to TRBJ1-1; 8 nucleotides line up with TRBD1. This CDR3 has 15 amino acids. V trimming: 6 bases; J trimming: 1 base; junction bases outside the gene matches: 7. Germline V gene lookup returns CDR1 KGHSY and CDR2 FQNENV. CDR3 amino acids: CASSHLQGGNTEAFF. The CDR3 DNA reads TGTGCCAGCAGTCACCTACAGGGGGGGAACACTGAAGCTTTCTTT.